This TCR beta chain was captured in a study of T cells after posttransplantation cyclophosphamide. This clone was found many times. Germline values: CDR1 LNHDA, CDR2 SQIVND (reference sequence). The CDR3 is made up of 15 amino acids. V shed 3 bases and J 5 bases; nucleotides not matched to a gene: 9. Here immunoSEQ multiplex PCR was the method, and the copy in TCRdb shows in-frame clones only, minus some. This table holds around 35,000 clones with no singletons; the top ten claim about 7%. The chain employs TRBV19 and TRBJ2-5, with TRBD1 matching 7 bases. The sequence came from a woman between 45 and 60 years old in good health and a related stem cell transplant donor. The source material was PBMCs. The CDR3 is CASSINRGRLETQYF. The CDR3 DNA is TGTGCCAGTAGTATTAACAGGGGTCGTCTGGAGACCCAGTACTTC.